The present T cell receptor beta chain was sequenced within a study of tissue T cells after allogeneic stem cell transplantation. The method was immunoSEQ multiplex PCR; TCRdb's version includes in-frame clones alone and lacks a portion of them. This sample yields around 7,600 clones, of which approximately 50% are seen a single time; approximately 8.4% belongs to the top ten. Turning to this clone: Genes and germline are mouse. The missing CDR3 end, 1 residue past where the read stops, is filled in from the germline J gene.

Time point of the sample: mouse harvest day 7 after allogeneic transplant. Tail vein injection delivered 10^7 T-cell-depleted bone marrow cells and 10^6 splenic CD5+ T cells. The germline V gene encodes CDR1 SGHND and CDR2 FRSKSL. The CDR3 is made up of 15 amino acids. The junction had 4 bases not matched to a gene; V was cut back by 5 bases and J by 0 bases. The chain couples TRBV15 to TRBJ2-3; 8 bases fit TRBD2. Sequencing was performed on gut tissue. This receptor was obtained from a female BALB/c mouse given C57BL/6 T cells with graft-versus-host disease after an allogeneic hematopoietic cell transplant. CDR3 sequence reads: CASSRWGASAETLYF. Partial CDR3 DNA: TGTGCCAGCAGTCGCTGGGGGGCTAGTGCAGAAACGCTGTAT.